This T cell receptor (beta chain) was captured in a study of cytomegalovirus exposure and HLA in healthy donors (dated by TCRdb to about 2017). General notes on the study: In an earlier analysis of some 550 of the donors, about 260 Gb of sequence data and 120 million or so unique TCR beta sequences from roughly 200 million T cells were reported. Approximately 300 gigabases of sequencing data and around 85 million unique TCR sequences made up an early release that covered under 750 HLA-typed donors. Of the 300 to 500 genotyped donors, 70% to 90% were placed in the genetic ancestry cluster associated with self-reported Caucasian donors. The aim of the study was to test whether cataloging public T cell receptors could identify signatures of past pathogen exposure. The study used immunosequencing to profile the T cell repertoires of several hundred subjects and linked those repertoires to cytomegalovirus serostatus. In addition to the first cohort of approximately 670 subjects, a separate validation cohort of under 150 different subjects was used. To predict cytomegalovirus infection status, the study brought together high-throughput TCR immunosequencing, statistical association of individual TCRs with disease status, and machine learning. A later analysis re-analyzed previously published TCR beta repertoires from approximately 670 donors and added high-resolution HLA genotyping to study TCR occurrence patterns. Rather than drawing on any new phenotypic data, the later analysis identified candidate immune exposures from TCR beta sequences and the way those sequences occurred across donors. An earlier analysis of around 640 of the donors used high-throughput TCR beta sequencing to judge whether each TCR beta V gene segment behaved as functional or pseudogenic. Alongside the repertoire data, information on donor age, sex, ethnicity and CMV serostatus was compiled. A later genetic analysis used genome-wide SNP genotypes for about three fifths of the 666 donors, treating that subset as a discovery cohort. Every repertoire in the discovery cohort had been generated on one and the same sequencing platform. HLA typing included class I and class II loci at four-digit resolution. Typing coverage differed by locus: A, B, C, DRB1 and DQB1 were typed in roughly 620-630 donors, DQA1 in roughly 500, DPA1 in approximately 610, and DPB1 in 450 to 490. Because of strong linkage in the cohort, five DR-DQ haplotypes were treated as single units for association and clustering. Among around 400 genotyped donors of the cohort, an average of roughly 240,000 unique TCR beta nucleotide sequences were sequenced per donor, 15% to 20% of them non-productive. Overall results and qualifications from the work: The sequencing pipeline was judged likely to have produced a cluster of highly shared sequence variants as a technical artifact. When HLA alleles, especially DR and DQ, strongly co-occurred, TCR associations were difficult to assign to individual alleles. The classifier was reported to diagnose cytomegalovirus status with high specificity and sensitivity in both the original cohort and the validation cohort. Over 15 rarely observed V segments, including chromosome 9 orphons, were excluded from the earlier analysis of about 600 of the donors because counts were too low. Because HLA typing was unavailable for some donors at each locus, only the typed subset was used in association tests. Some IMGT-functional V segments, including TRBV6-2 and TRBV6-3, could not be distinguished by the 87-base-pair reads and were therefore excluded. According to the authors, the approach could potentially be generalized to other disease states and immunological phenotypes. In a later analysis, most CMV-associated TCR beta chains were found to appear HLA-restricted, with HLA associations seemingly driven largely by CMV exposure. CMV serostatus was the only immune exposure information available for the cohort. Only TCR beta chains were sequenced in this cohort, and the absence of alpha or paired-chain data limited detectable features. A later analysis found that HLA-associated TCR beta chains were more clonally expanded and had lower generation probabilities than equally common non-associated chains. In a later analysis, the rate of TCR association differed among HLA loci, with DRB1 alleles having the most associated TCRs and HLA-C alleles having the fewest. Correlated functional status among segregating V segments might be attributable to linkage disequilibrium, but an unknown experimental factor could not be ruled out. A further reported finding was that TCR beta sequences accurately predicted the HLA-A and HLA-B alleles for most subjects in the first cohort. Three of the identified cytomegalovirus-associated TCR beta chains were confirmed in vitro to be specific for cytomegalovirus antigens. Specific HLA alleles were associated with over 15,000 TCR beta sequences at a false discovery rate of 0.05 in a later analysis. A later genetic analysis associated a missense DCLRE1C variant with V-gene and J-gene trimming of TCR beta chains, and an independent cohort replicated the association. Across donors, most TCR sequences were observed very rarely, whereas some public TCRs were present in many individuals. An earlier analysis of around 600 of the donors showed that most TCR beta V segments appeared in productive rearrangements either about 87% or about 30% of the time, which broadly matched IMGT annotations. According to a later analysis, parvovirus B19, influenza, CMV and Epstein-Barr virus appeared linked to several top co-occurrence clusters. Roughly uniform sequencing depth across donors was assumed in presence/absence analyses, although this assumption may not hold. The study listed 150 to 200 TCR beta chains as associated with cytomegalovirus. A later genetic analysis reported fewer N-insertions in productive TCRs among donors in an Asian-associated ancestry cluster than the roughly 640-donor mean.

The CDR3 contains 11 residues, cysteine and phenylalanine counted. The only DNA kept is the CDR3, 33 bases in frame from the first base. From V the trimming removes 7 bases and from J it removes 5 bases, while the gene matches leave 5 bases of the junction unaccounted for. CDR1 is given as DFQATT and CDR2 as SNEGSKA, both from the germline V gene (reference sequence). The library came from the immunoSEQ multiplex PCR assay. A mixture of 60 forward primers for TCR Vbeta segments and 13 reverse primers for TCR Jbeta segments was used in the multiplex PCR. The CDR3 region of rearranged TCR beta genes was amplified from genomic DNA with a multiplex PCR assay. The amplified TCR beta libraries were sequenced on the Illumina HiSeq System as 87-base-pair reads. Regarding the original processing steps: A later analysis tallied roughly 76 million unique TCR beta chains across the 666 repertoires, and approximately 12 million of those chains were shared by two or more donors. Raw reads were error-corrected and collapsed into unique sequences by a nearest-neighbor algorithm in which closely related sequences were merged to remove PCR and sequencing errors. V, D and J gene segments were assigned by aligning CDR3 sequences to IMGT reference sequences. For a sequence to be retained, at least a six-nucleotide match to both a V gene segment and a J gene segment was required. A rearrangement was called productive if the CDR3 had no stop codons and remained in frame with V and J, and every other rearrangement was called non-productive. CDR3 was defined according to IMGT convention as the region running from the second conserved V-encoded cysteine to the conserved J-encoded phenylalanine. In an earlier analysis of more than 550 of the donors, sequences lacking an unambiguous match to a single V gene segment were excluded. An earlier analysis of under 750 of the donors called V segments functional above 56.7% productive rearrangements and segregating when the between-donor standard deviation exceeded 5%. To diagnose cytomegalovirus status from the catalog of TCR beta chain sequences, a statistical classification framework was built. In a later analysis, V and J genes were assigned by comparing TCR nucleotide sequences against IMGT/GENE-DB human TR gene sequences. A later analysis assigned CDR3 sequences and most-parsimonious VDJ recombination scenarios with the TCRdist pipeline. A later analysis defined each TCR beta chain by its CDR3 amino acid sequence plus V-gene family, and excluded reads lacking a unique V-gene family. As a way to deal with suspected cross-contamination and a sequencing artifact, a later analysis dropped 592 nucleotide sequences that were highly shared and had low generation probability. In a later analysis, a clonal expansion index for each public chain was calculated from normalized within-repertoire ranks of inferred template counts. A later analysis computed generation probabilities with a VDJ recombination model fitted to out-of-frame rearrangements, and checked the results against IGoR. Hypergeometric tests were used in a later analysis to score TCR-TCR, TCR-HLA and TCR-CMV co-occurrence, with a repertoire-size bias correction applied to the TCR pairs. A later analysis estimated false discovery rates by permuting HLA or CMV assignments 20 times. A later analysis grouped co-occurring TCRs with DBSCAN, adding TCRdist sequence similarity when clustering within HLA-allele-positive subsets. For co-occurrence clustering, repertoires with fewer than 30,000 or more than 120,000 public chains were excluded, along with a handful of repertoires with anomalous nucleotide sharing. TCRdb obtained this table from immuneACCESS and retained in-frame rearrangements with V and J assigned. These tables miss some clones; where compared with another copy, unresolved V genes account for less than half of the shortfall, and the remainder is unexplained. D and trimming were read from the DNA, whereas the V and J calls and clone size are those reported in that table. The sample contains over 85,000 clones, roughly 66% of them found a single time. The top ten clonotypes cover 2% to 2.5% of the sample.

This clone was seen a few times. The antigen it binds to is not known. No base quality values were provided; no much bigger clone lies one nucleotide off. The cohort comprised 670 or so healthy bone marrow donors. At the time of sampling, all cohort members were nominally healthy, though unrecorded immune exposures were likely present. The donor tested CMV seronegative and was one of the 352 seronegative cohort members. Each donor provided a peripheral blood sample, and peripheral blood mononuclear cells were used for TCR beta sequencing. The Qiagen DNeasy Blood Extraction Kit was used to extract genomic DNA from the blood cell samples.

The material sequenced was PBMCs. This receptor was identified in a man aged 30 to 45 in good health and CMV-seronegative. The rearrangement combines TRBV20-1 with TRBJ2-7; the central 7 bases match TRBD2. The nucleotides read TGCAGTGTGGGGGGGAGCAACGAGCAGTACTTC. This sequence encodes CSVGGSNEQYF.